The next 15 T cell receptor beta chains were all read from a single sample in a study of Ad26.COV2.S vaccination and SARS-CoV-2 variants. Libraries were prepared by immunoSEQ multiplex PCR; TCRdb keeps only in-frame clonotypes and omits some of them. The sample includes some 480,000 clones, roughly nine tenths of them seen just once. Indicated treatment: over 15 received Ad26.COV2.S at low or high dose, single or two shots; about five received placebo; per-sample allocation not given. Sampling occurred on day 63 after the first vaccine or placebo injection. Source: peripheral blood, taken in a trial of Ad26.COV2.S vaccine versus placebo. These receptors all stem from a person aged 18 to 65 who received the Ad26.COV2.S COVID-19 vaccine or a placebo.

The chain combines TRBV5-1 with TRBJ2-5; 9 positions match TRBD1. Germline trimming cut 4 bases from V and 5 bases from J; bases unmatched to any gene: 12. CDR3 length equals 16 residues. From germline, CDR1 is SGHRS and CDR2 YFSETQ. CDR3 nucleotides: TGCGCCAGCAGCGTGTCCGGGACAGGGACATCGGAGACCCAGTACTTC. It specifies CASSVSGTGTSETQYF.

The chain joins TRBV19 to TRBJ1-2; possibly TRBD1 for D (5 bases). CDR3 length: 15 residues. CDR1 is LNHDA and CDR2 is SQIVND in the germline V gene (reference sequence). V gave up 4 bases and J gave up 7 bases, with 19 bases separating them. As DNA, the CDR3 is TGTGCCAGTAGTACCCACCGGGACTTGTTTCGTGGCTACACCTTC. Amino acid sequence: CASSTHRDLFRGYTF.

This chain links TRBV4-2 with TRBJ1-2; TRBD1 aligns across 8 bases. V lost 5 bases, J lost 7 bases, and 15 bases stayed unmatched. CDR1 is LGHNA, CDR2 YNFKEQ, per germline. This CDR3 contains 16 residues. CDR3 sequence: CASSSTQAADRGGYTF. In DNA, the CDR3 is TGTGCCAGCAGCTCTACGCAGGCCGCAGACAGGGGTGGCTACACCTTC.

In its sample, this clone was seen many times. V and J are TRBV3-1 (or the pseudogene TRBV3-2) and TRBJ1-2; no clear D gene. Germline CDR1 is LGHDT and CDR2 is YNNKEL (reference sequence). V lost 3 bases to trimming and J lost 0 bases, with 11 bases between them. CDR3 size: 15 residues. CDR3 region: CASSQGNTPNYGYTF. CDR3 nucleotides: TGTGCCAGCAGCCAGGGCAACACACCTAACTATGGCTACACCTTC.

The gene calls are TRBV25-1 and TRBJ2-1; tentatively, D is TRBD2 (6 bases). The length of the CDR3 is 15 residues. Trimming stripped 6 bases from V and 4 bases from J, with 16 bases between. Germline V gives CDR1 MGHDK, CDR2 SYGVNS. CDR3 in amino acids: CASRAGPQGYNEQFF. The CDR3, as DNA: TGTGCCAGCAGGGCGGGACCCCAAGGATACAATGAGCAGTTCTTC.

The rearrangement joins TRBV2 to TRBJ1-3; no reliable D call. There are 12 residues in the CDR3. The V and J ends lost 3 bases and 7 bases respectively, with 7 bases between them. CDR1 SNHLY and CDR2 FYNNEI come from the germline V gene. The CDR3 spells CASSDSRNTIYF. CDR3 coding DNA: TGTGCCAGCAGTGATAGTCGGAACACCATATATTTT.

This chain connects TRBV11-2 to TRBJ2-7; 9 bases fit TRBD1. CDR3 length: 16 residues. From germline, CDR1 is SGHAT and CDR2 FQNNGV. After removal of 2 bases from V and 3 bases from J, the junction contained 8 bases not matched to a gene. The CDR3 coding sequence is TGTGCCAGCAGCTTAACCTTGGGACAGGGTATCTACGAGCAGTACTTC. Amino acid sequence: CASSLTLGQGIYEQYF. The full variable domain, with the rest looked up from reference TRBV11-2 and TRBJ2-7, is EAGVAQSPRYKIIEKRQSVAFWCNPISGHATLYWYQQILGQGPKLLIQFQNNGVVDDSQLPKDRFSAERLKGVDSTLKIQPAKLEDSAVYLCASSLTLGQGIYEQYFGPGTRLTVT.

The rearrangement uses TRBV4-3 and TRBJ2-2; maybe TRBD1 (6 bases). This CDR3 region has 16 residues. Germline assignment: CDR1 LGHNA and CDR2 YSLEER. V was cut by 4 bases and J by 1 base, with 13 bases left in between. CDR3 loop: CASSRERGWNTGELFF. The CDR3 coding sequence is TGCGCCAGCAGCCGAGAAAGGGGGTGGAACACCGGGGAGCTGTTTTTT.

J is TRBJ1-5 and V is TRBV7-9; D is perhaps TRBD1 (6 bases). The germline gives CDR1 SEHNR, CDR2 FQNEAQ (reference sequence). V gave up 5 bases and J gave up 7 bases, with 12 bases separating them. The CDR3 has 13 residues. The CDR3 bases are TGTGCCAGCAGCAATGGGGGCGGCCAGCCCCAGCATTTT. Its translation is CASSNGGGQPQHF.

V and J are TRBV12-3 or TRBV12-4 and TRBJ1-2; no firm D call. V dropped 2 bases and J dropped 4 bases, with 5 bases sitting between them. The CDR3 length is 12 residues. CDR3 protein: CASSLNFYGYTF. Written as DNA, the CDR3 is TGTGCCAGCAGTTTAAACTTCTATGGCTACACCTTC.

The chain links TRBV5-1 to TRBJ2-7; D tentatively fits TRBD1 or TRBD2 (7 bases each). The V gene's germline CDR1 is SGHRS and CDR2 YFSETQ. Trimming pared 4 bases from V and 3 bases from J, leaving 11 bases between. This CDR3 is built from 13 residues. CDR3 nucleotide sequence: TGCGCCAGCAGCCGGGGGGACAGCTACGAGCAGTACTTC. Protein: CASSRGDSYEQYF.

The chain combines TRBV18 with TRBJ1-3; 9 positions match TRBD1. Losses at the gene ends were 4 bases for V and 3 bases for J; bases not matched to a gene: 4. CDR3 length: 15 amino acids. The V gene's germline CDR1 is KGHSH and CDR2 LQKENI. The chain's CDR3 is CASSLRDRVGNTIYF. CDR3 bases: TGTGCCAGCTCACTCCGGGACAGGGTTGGAAACACCATATATTTT.

This clone was found a few times. This sequence joins TRBV5-6 and TRBJ2-7; TRBD1 agrees at 7 bases. CDR1 SGHDT and CDR2 YYEEEE come from the germline V gene. The CDR3 totals 15 residues. V lost 4 bases to trimming and J lost 0 bases; unmatched junction nucleotides: 7. DNA for the CDR3: TGTGCCAGCAGCAGGACAGGTGTCCCCTCCTACGAGCAGTACTTC. It translates to CASSRTGVPSYEQYF.

This chain joins TRBV4-1 and TRBJ2-7, with D unclear. The CDR3 covers 13 residues. Trimming left V 1 base short and J 4 bases short, with 8 bases between. CDR1 and CDR2 (germline): MGHRA, YSYEKL. This chain's CDR3 is CASSQVPLYEQYF. CDR3 nucleotides: TGCGCCAGCAGCCAAGTTCCGTTATACGAGCAGTACTTC.

The V call is TRBV20-1, the J call TRBJ2-5, with 8 bases that match TRBD1. The CDR3 length is 17 residues. V trimming: 3 bases; J trimming: 5 bases; junction bases outside the gene matches: 17. CDR1 is DFQATT and CDR2 is SNEGSKA in the germline V gene (reference sequence). The CDR3 spells CSASGPAPRTGRETQYF. CDR3 DNA: TGCAGTGCTAGTGGACCGGCCCCCAGGACAGGGAGGGAGACCCAGTACTTC.